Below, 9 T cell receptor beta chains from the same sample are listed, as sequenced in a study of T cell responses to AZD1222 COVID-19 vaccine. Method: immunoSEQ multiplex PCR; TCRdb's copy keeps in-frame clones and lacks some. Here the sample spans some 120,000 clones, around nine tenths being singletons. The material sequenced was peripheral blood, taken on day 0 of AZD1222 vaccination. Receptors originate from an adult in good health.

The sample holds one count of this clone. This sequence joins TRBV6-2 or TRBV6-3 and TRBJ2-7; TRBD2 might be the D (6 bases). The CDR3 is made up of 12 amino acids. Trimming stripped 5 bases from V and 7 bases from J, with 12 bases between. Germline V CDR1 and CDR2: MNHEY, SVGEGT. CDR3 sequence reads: CASSKGGREQYF. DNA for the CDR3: TGTGCCAGCAGTAAAGGAGGGAGAGAGCAGTACTTC.

The CDR3 DNA follows: TGTGCCAGCAGCTTGGAACCGTCCAATCAGCCCCAGCATTTT. Translation gives CASSLEPSNQPQHF. The V and J genes are TRBV5-5 and TRBJ1-5; D not certain. The ends were cut back, 0 bases at V and 3 bases at J, with 7 bases in the middle. This CDR3 comprises 14 residues. Germline lookup yields CDR1 SGHKS and CDR2 YYEKEE (reference sequence).

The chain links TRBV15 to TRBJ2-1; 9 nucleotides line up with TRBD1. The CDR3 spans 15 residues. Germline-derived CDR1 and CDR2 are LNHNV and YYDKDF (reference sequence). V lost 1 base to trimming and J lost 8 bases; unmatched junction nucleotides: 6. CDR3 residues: CATSRVGQGWDEQFF. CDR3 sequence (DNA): TGTGCCACCAGCAGAGTCGGACAGGGGTGGGATGAGCAGTTCTTC.

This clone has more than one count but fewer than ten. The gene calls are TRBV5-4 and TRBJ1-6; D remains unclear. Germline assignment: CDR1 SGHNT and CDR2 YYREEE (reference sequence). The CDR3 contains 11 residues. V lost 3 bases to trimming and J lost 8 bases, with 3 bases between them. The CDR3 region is CASSSDSPLHF. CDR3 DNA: TGTGCCAGCAGCTCAGATTCACCCCTCCACTTT.

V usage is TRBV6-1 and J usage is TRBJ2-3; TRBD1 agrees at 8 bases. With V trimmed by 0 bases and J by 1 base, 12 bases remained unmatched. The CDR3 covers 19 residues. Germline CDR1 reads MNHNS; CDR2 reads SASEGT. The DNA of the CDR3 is TGTGCCAGCAGTGAAGCGCTTCGGGCAGGGGGCCGGGGCACAGATACGCAGTATTTT. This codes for CASSEALRAGGRGTDTQYF.

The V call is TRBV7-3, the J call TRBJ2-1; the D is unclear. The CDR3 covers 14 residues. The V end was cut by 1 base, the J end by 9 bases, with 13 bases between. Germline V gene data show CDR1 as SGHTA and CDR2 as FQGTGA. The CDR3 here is CASSLNGVGGEQFF. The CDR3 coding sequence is TGTGCCAGCAGCTTAAATGGGGTCGGCGGTGAGCAGTTCTTC.

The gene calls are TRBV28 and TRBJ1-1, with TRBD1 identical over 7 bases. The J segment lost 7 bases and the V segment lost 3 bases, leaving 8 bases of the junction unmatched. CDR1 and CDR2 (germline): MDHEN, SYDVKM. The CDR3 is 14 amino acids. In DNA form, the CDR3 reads TGTGCCAGCAGTTTGGAGGGGGCGCCGTATGAAGCTTTCTTT. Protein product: CASSLEGAPYEAFF.

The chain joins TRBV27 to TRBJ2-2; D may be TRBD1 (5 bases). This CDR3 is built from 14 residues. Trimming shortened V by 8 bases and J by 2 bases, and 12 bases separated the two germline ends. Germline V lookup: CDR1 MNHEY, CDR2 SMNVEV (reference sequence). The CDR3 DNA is TGTGCCAGCCGCCCCCGGACAAACACCGGGGAGCTGTTTTTT. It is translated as CASRPRTNTGELFF.

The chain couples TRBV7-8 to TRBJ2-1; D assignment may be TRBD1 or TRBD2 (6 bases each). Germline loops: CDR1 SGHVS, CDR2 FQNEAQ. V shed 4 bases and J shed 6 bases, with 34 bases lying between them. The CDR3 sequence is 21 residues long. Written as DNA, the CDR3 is TGTGCCAGCAGCTCTATCTCTCCACAGGGAGCTAGCGCGACTATCGCCAATGAGCAGTTCTTC. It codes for CASSSISPQGASATIANEQFF.